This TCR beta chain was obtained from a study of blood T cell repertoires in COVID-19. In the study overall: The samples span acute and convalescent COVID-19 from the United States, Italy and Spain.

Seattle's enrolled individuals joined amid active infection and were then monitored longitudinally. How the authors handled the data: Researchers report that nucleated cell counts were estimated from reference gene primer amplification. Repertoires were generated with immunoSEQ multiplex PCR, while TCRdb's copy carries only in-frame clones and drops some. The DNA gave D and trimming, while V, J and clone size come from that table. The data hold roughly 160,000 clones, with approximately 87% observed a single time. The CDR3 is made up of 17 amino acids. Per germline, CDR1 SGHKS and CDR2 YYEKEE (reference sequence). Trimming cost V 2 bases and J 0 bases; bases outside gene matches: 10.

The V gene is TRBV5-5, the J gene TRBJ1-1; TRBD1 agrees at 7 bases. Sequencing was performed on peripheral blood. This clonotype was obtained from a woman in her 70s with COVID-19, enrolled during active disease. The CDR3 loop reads CASSFRPGGGMNTEAFF. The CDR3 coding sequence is TGTGCCAGCAGCTTTAGGCCAGGGGGTGGTATGAACACTGAAGCTTTCTTT.